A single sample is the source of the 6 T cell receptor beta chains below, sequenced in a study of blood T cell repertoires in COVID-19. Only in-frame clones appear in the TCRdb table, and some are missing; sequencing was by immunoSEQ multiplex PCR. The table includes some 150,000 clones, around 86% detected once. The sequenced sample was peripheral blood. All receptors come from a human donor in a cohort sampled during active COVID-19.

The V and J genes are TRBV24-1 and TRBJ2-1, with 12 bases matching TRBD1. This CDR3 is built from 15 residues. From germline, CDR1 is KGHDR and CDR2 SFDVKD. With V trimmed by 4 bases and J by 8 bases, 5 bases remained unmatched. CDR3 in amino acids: CATSEAGTGGHEQFF. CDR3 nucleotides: TGTGCCACCAGTGAGGCCGGGACAGGGGGCCATGAGCAGTTCTTC.

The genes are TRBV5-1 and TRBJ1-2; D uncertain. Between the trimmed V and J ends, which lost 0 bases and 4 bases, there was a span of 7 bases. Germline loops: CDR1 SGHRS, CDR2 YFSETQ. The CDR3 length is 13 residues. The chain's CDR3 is CASSLVEGYGYTF. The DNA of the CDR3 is TGCGCCAGCAGCTTGGTGGAGGGCTATGGCTACACCTTC.

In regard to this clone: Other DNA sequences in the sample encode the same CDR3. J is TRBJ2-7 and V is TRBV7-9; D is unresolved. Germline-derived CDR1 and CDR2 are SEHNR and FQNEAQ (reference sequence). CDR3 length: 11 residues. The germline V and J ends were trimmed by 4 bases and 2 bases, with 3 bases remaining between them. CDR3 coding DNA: TGTGCCAGCAGCTCGGCCTACGAGCAGTACTTC. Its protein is CASSSAYEQYF. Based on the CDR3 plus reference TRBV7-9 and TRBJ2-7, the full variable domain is DTGVSQNPRHKITKRGQNVTFRCDPISEHNRLYWYRQTLGQGPEFLTYFQNEAQLEKSRLLSDRFSAERPKGSFSTLEIQRTEQGDSAMYLCASSSAYEQYFGPGTRLTVT.

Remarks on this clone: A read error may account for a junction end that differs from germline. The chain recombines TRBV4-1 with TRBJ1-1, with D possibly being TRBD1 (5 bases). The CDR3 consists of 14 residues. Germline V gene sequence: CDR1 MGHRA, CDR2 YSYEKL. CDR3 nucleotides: TGTGCCAGCAGCCTTAGGGGTCGGGACACTGAAGCTTTCTTT. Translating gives CASSLRGRDTEAFF.

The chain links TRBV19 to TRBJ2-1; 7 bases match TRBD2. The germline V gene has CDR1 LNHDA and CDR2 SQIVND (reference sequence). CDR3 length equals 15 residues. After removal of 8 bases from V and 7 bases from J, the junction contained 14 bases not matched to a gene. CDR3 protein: CASVASGRAENEQFF. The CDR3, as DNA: TGTGCCAGTGTAGCTAGTGGGAGGGCGGAGAATGAGCAGTTCTTC.

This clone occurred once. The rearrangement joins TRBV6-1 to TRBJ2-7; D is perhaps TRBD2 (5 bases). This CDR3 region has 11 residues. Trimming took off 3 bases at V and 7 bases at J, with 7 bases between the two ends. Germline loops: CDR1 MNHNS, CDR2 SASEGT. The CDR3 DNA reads TGTGCCAGCAGTGACCAGCGGGAGCAGTACTTC. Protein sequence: CASSDQREQYF.